Presented here are 9 T cell receptor beta chains from one specimen sequenced in a study of blood T cell repertoires in COVID-19. This table comes from immunoSEQ multiplex PCR, and its TCRdb copy is limited to in-frame clones, with some not included. The table lists tens of thousands of clones, about nine tenths of them singletons. The source material was peripheral blood. These TCRs come from a man at least 80 years old with acute or convalescent COVID-19.

The chain carries TRBV9 and TRBJ1-1, with 7 bases fitting TRBD1. The CDR3 has 14 residues. V shed 4 bases, J shed 4 bases, and the junction held 7 bases outside the gene matches. Germline V gives CDR1 SGDLS, CDR2 YYNGEE. The CDR3 DNA is TGTGCCAGCAGCACAAGACAGGGTGGCACTGAAGCTTTCTTT. Its protein is CASSTRQGGTEAFF.

The rearrangement joins TRBV29-1 to TRBJ2-1, with D maybe TRBD2 (6 bases). The germline V gene has CDR1 SQVTM and CDR2 ANQGSEA. This CDR3 spans 14 amino acids. Trimming shortened V by 0 bases and J by 4 bases, and 10 bases separated the two germline ends. CDR3 sequence (DNA): TGCAGCGTTGAAGAGGCGGGGTTTTACAATGAGCAGTTCTTC. The encoded protein is CSVEEAGFYNEQFF.

V gene TRBV5-1 combines with J gene TRBJ1-1; D is possibly TRBD1 (6 bases). Trimming pared 7 bases from V and 4 bases from J, leaving 17 bases between. Germline V gene lookup returns CDR1 SGHRS and CDR2 YFSETQ. The CDR3 spans 14 residues. The CDR3 is CASRPGASFTEAFF. The CDR3 nucleotides are TGCGCCAGCCGACCAGGGGCCTCGTTCACTGAAGCTTTCTTT.

The chain combines TRBV12-5 with TRBJ1-2; a weak D match, TRBD1 (5 bases). CDR1 LGHNT and CDR2 FRNRAP come from the germline V gene. The CDR3 has 18 residues. The V gene lost 2 bases and the J gene lost 3 bases, with 22 bases spanning the gap. This CDR3 reads CASGLTPRTNLGYYGYTF. Here the CDR3 DNA reads TGTGCTAGTGGTTTGACCCCCCGGACAAACCTCGGGTACTATGGCTACACCTTC.

V gene TRBV13 combines with J gene TRBJ1-5; weak D call: TRBD1 (5 bases). Trimming removed 2 bases from V and 2 bases from J, with 16 bases in between. The CDR3 runs 17 residues. Germline CDR1 PRHDT, CDR2 FYEKMQ (reference sequence). Written as DNA, the CDR3 is TGTGCCAGCAGCTTACGTCGGGAGGGGTCACGCAATCAGCCCCAGCATTTT. Translated, it gives CASSLRREGSRNQPQHF.

V is TRBV5-1 and J is TRBJ2-7; D perhaps matches TRBD2 (5 bases). This CDR3 is 12 amino acids long. CDR1 and CDR2 (germline): SGHRS, YFSETQ. Trimming shortened V by 3 bases and J by 3 bases, and 7 bases separated the two germline ends. The CDR3: CASSSEGYEQYF. CDR3 DNA: TGCGCCAGCAGCTCTGAGGGCTACGAGCAGTACTTC. The variable domain in full, with the rest retrieved from reference TRBV5-1 and TRBJ2-7, is KAGVTQTPRYLIKTRGQQVTLSCSPISGHRSVSWYQQTPGQGLQFLFEYFSETQRNKGNFPGRFSGRQFSNSRSEMNVSTLELGDSALYLCASSSEGYEQYFGPGTRLTVT.

This clone has a handful of counts. The V gene is TRBV9, the J gene TRBJ2-5; TRBD2 aligns across 9 bases. V lost 0 bases to trimming and J lost 4 bases; unmatched junction nucleotides: 10. This CDR3 comprises 17 residues. Germline assignment: CDR1 SGDLS and CDR2 YYNGEE. The CDR3 DNA is TGTGCCAGCAGCGTAGGAGGGGTAGCGGGGGTCGGAGAGACCCAGTACTTC. Translated: CASSVGGVAGVGETQYF.

The gene calls are TRBV5-4 and TRBJ2-6, with TRBD1 identical over 10 bases. V lost 2 bases to trimming and J lost 2 bases; unmatched junction nucleotides: 4. CDR3 length: 17 residues. Germline V gene data show CDR1 as SGHNT and CDR2 as YYREEE (reference sequence). The DNA for the CDR3 is TGTGCCAGCAGCTTAGACAGGGGGCAGACTGGGGCCAACGTCCTGACTTTC. Protein product: CASSLDRGQTGANVLTF.

The V and J genes are TRBV19 and TRBJ1-2; D may be TRBD1 (5 bases). Trimming pared 4 bases from V and 5 bases from J, leaving 17 bases between. This CDR3 has 15 residues. Germline assignment: CDR1 LNHDA and CDR2 SQIVND (reference sequence). This CDR3 reads CASSKKGSLGYGYTF. The CDR3 bases are TGTGCCAGTAGTAAGAAGGGGTCTCTAGGGTATGGCTACACCTTC.